This TCR beta chain was found in a study of blood T cell repertoires in COVID-19. Sequenced by immunoSEQ multiplex PCR; TCRdb stores in-frame clones only, minus some. This table holds 300,000 to 400,000 clones, roughly 86% found once. V lost 2 bases, J lost 2 bases, and 14 bases stayed unmatched. This CDR3 is built from 18 residues. Germline values: CDR1 LGHDT, CDR2 YNNKEL (reference sequence). This receptor was obtained from a man aged 25-45 years with COVID-19, enrolled during active disease. Source material: peripheral blood. J is TRBJ2-7 and V is TRBV3-1 (or the pseudogene TRBV3-2), with 8 bases lining up with TRBD1. The CDR3 DNA follows: TGTGCCAGCAGCCAAAGTAGGACGACAGGGGCCATACCCTACGAGCAGTACTTC. Encoded protein: CASSQSRTTGAIPYEQYF.